The 23 T cell receptor beta chains in this list originate from one sample, sequenced in a study of identical twins. TCRdb used MiXCR to reprocess the 5' RACE reads, holding one entry per CDR3 protein. This sample yields hundreds of thousands of distinct CDR3 sequences, of which 12% are seen a single time; 7.2% belongs to the top ten. Another study also made use of these data, one on yellow fever vaccine responses in identical twins.

Sample: CD8+ T cells sorted from blood. These receptors came from a woman under 30 in good health.

This clonotype was seen ten or more times. The V and J genes are TRBV7-9 and TRBJ2-1; TRBD2 is a possible D gene (5 bases). The CDR3 covers 16 residues. The V end was cut by 7 bases, the J end by 8 bases, with 24 bases between. In germline, CDR1 is SEHNR, CDR2 FQNEAQ (reference sequence). The CDR3 spells CASTYPSSPEGDEQFF. In DNA, the CDR3 is TGTGCCAGCACCTACCCCTCTAGCCCTGAGGGAGATGAGCAGTTCTTC.

The chain employs TRBV20-1 and TRBJ2-1; TRBD2 might be the D (6 bases). The CDR3 runs to 13 residues. V was cut by 3 bases and J by 8 bases, with 14 bases left in between. Germline V lookup: CDR1 DFQATT, CDR2 SNEGSKA (reference sequence). The CDR3 coding sequence is TGCAGTGCTAGTACACTAGCATCGGATGAGCAGTTCTTC. Residues: CSASTLASDEQFF.

This clonotype was observed a few times. V usage is TRBV12-3 or TRBV12-4 and J usage is TRBJ2-4; D is possibly TRBD1 or TRBD2 (5 bases each). The CDR3 extends over 14 amino acids. V was trimmed by 6 bases and J by 6 bases, leaving 15 bases between them. CDR3: CASSGRDGLNIQYF. For the CDR3, the DNA is TGTGCCAGCAGCGGTCGGGACGGCCTAAACATTCAGTACTTC.

A few counts support this clonotype. The chain employs TRBV27 and TRBJ1-4; TRBD1 matches at 12 bases. Germline V CDR1 and CDR2: MNHEY, SMNVEV (reference sequence). CDR3 length: 17 amino acids. J gave up 2 bases and V 2 bases, and 3 bases lay outside the gene matches. The CDR3 region is CASSLIGTGGTNEKLFF. As DNA, the CDR3 is TGTGCCAGCAGTTTAATAGGGACAGGGGGCACTAATGAAAAACTGTTTTTT.

This clonotype was counted between two and nine times. The V call is TRBV3-1, the J call TRBJ2-2; TRBD2 might be the D (6 bases). Trimming took 0 bases from V and 6 from J, leaving 14 bases between them. This CDR3 is 16 amino acids long. The germline CDR1 and CDR2 sequences are LGHDT and YNNKEL (reference sequence). The CDR3 loop reads CASSQEVASAAGELFF. CDR3 sequence (DNA): TGTGCCAGCAGCCAAGAGGTCGCTAGCGCTGCCGGGGAGCTGTTTTTT. The full variable domain, rest sourced from reference TRBV3-1 and TRBJ2-2, is DTAVSQTPKYLVTQMGNDKSIKCEQNLGHDTMYWYKQDSKKFLKIMFSYNNKELIINETVPNRFSPKSPDKAHLNLHINSLELGDSAVYFCASSQEVASAAGELFFGEGSRLTVL.

This clonotype was counted only a few times. The chain joins TRBV27 to TRBJ2-1; 8 positions match TRBD2. This CDR3 contains 15 residues. Trimming took 3 bases from V and 5 from J; bases not matched to a gene: 6. CDR1 and CDR2 from the germline V gene are MNHEY and SMNVEV (reference sequence). The CDR3 protein is CASSFGGGGNNEQFF. CDR3 DNA: TGTGCCAGCAGTTTCGGCGGCGGGGGGAACAATGAGCAGTTCTTC.

There are many counts of this clonotype. V and J are TRBV5-6 and TRBJ2-1; tentatively, D is TRBD2 (5 bases). Deletions cut 3 bases from V and 7 bases from J, with 8 bases between. Per germline, CDR1 SGHDT and CDR2 YYEEEE. The CDR3 extends over 12 amino acids. CDR3 in DNA: TGTGCCAGCAGCTGGACGGGAAATGAGCAGTTCTTC. Residues: CASSWTGNEQFF.

The CDR3 loop is CASSDSGTSGVTDTQYF. The CDR3 DNA sequence: TGTGCCAGCAGCGATTCCGGGACTAGCGGAGTCACAGATACGCAGTATTTT. This rearrangement joins TRBV9 to TRBJ2-3; 11 bases align to TRBD2. The trim removed 3 bases at V and 2 bases at J, leaving 8 bases unmatched. The CDR3 has 17 residues. Per germline, CDR1 SGDLS and CDR2 YYNGEE.

This clonotype was found many times. The V and J genes are TRBV12-3 or TRBV12-4 and TRBJ1-5; possibly TRBD1 for D (5 bases). The CDR3 totals 15 residues. The V end lost 6 bases, the J end lost 5 bases, and 17 bases lay between the germline ends. The CDR3 DNA follows: TGTGCCAGCAGCCCCGAGCCGGGGGGACATCAGCCCCAGCATTTT. Translation gives CASSPEPGGHQPQHF.

This chain joins TRBV9 and TRBJ2-7, with D tentatively TRBD2 (6 bases). V lost 4 bases, J lost 2 bases, and 22 bases lay in between. CDR1 and CDR2 (germline): SGDLS, YYNGEE. The CDR3 covers 17 residues. The DNA for the CDR3 is TGTGCCAGCAGCCCCCGAGGTGTCGGGGGTTCCACCTACGAGCAGTACTTC. Its translation: CASSPRGVGGSTYEQYF.

The chain recombines TRBV27 with TRBJ2-7, with D possibly being TRBD2 (5 bases). The V gene lost 0 bases and the J gene lost 3 bases, with 12 bases spanning the gap. This CDR3 is built from 15 residues. Germline values: CDR1 MNHEY, CDR2 SMNVEV (reference sequence). CDR3 DNA: TGTGCCAGCAGTTTATCGGGTGGACTGAGCTACGAGCAGTACTTC. It yields the protein CASSLSGGLSYEQYF.

This clonotype was seen only once. The V call is TRBV2, the J call TRBJ2-1; 8 bases line up with TRBD2. Germline CDR1 reads SNHLY; CDR2 reads FYNNEI. This CDR3 comprises 15 residues. The V and J ends lost 2 bases and 7 bases, in that order; junction bases with no gene match: 7. CDR3 protein: CASSEQPSGYNEQFF. The CDR3 nucleotides are TGTGCCAGCAGTGAACAGCCTAGCGGGTATAATGAGCAGTTCTTC.

The CDR3 DNA reads as TGCAGTGCTTCCCATTCCGGGACATGGAAAGTTGAGCAGTACTTC. Its translation is CSASHSGTWKVEQYF. The V call is TRBV20-1, the J call TRBJ2-7; perhaps TRBD1 as D (6 bases). Germline V gene lookup returns CDR1 DFQATT and CDR2 SNEGSKA (reference sequence). The CDR3 has 15 amino acids. With 5 bases removed from V and 7 bases from J, the gap between germline ends came to 24 bases.

In its sample, this clonotype was seen a few times. The chain joins TRBV10-3 to TRBJ2-5; D is unclear. This CDR3 is 15 amino acids long. Germline CDR1 is ENHRY and CDR2 is SYGVKD. Trimming removed 2 bases at V and 1 base at J, with 11 bases between. CDR3 residues: CAISEPKGGQETQYF. For the CDR3, the DNA is TGTGCCATCAGTGAGCCGAAGGGCGGCCAAGAGACCCAGTACTTC.

In its sample, this clonotype was seen many times. The V and J genes are TRBV5-1 and TRBJ2-3; perhaps TRBD1 as D (6 bases). The ends were cut back, 4 bases at V and 2 bases at J, with 11 bases in the middle. The germline V gene has CDR1 SGHRS and CDR2 YFSETQ. The CDR3 totals 14 residues. The CDR3 DNA sequence: TGCGCCAGCAGCCCGGACAGATACACAGATACGCAGTATTTT. Its translation is CASSPDRYTDTQYF.

This clonotype has at least ten counts. V is TRBV24-1 and J is TRBJ2-2; D is unresolved. CDR3 length equals 15 residues. Trimming left V 5 bases short and J 9 bases short, with 18 bases between. CDR1 is KGHDR and CDR2 is SFDVKD in the germline V gene. As DNA, the CDR3 is TGTGCCACCAGTGTTGGGCAGGCCACCGGTCGGGAGCTGTTTTTT. Its translation: CATSVGQATGRELFF.

There are a few counts of this clonotype. The chain recombines TRBV25-1 with TRBJ2-1; TRBD2 aligns across 7 bases. Germline CDR1 MGHDK, CDR2 SYGVNS. This CDR3 is built from 16 residues. The V and J ends lost 5 bases and 0 bases, in that order; junction bases with no gene match: 7. CDR3 in DNA: TGTGCCAGCAGTACTCGAGCGGGAAGCTCCTACAATGAGCAGTTCTTC. Its translation: CASSTRAGSSYNEQFF.

The V gene is TRBV28, the J gene TRBJ1-5; possible D gene TRBD1, 5 bases. There are 15 residues in the CDR3. V lost 5 bases and J lost 3, with 14 bases in between. Germline CDR1 reads MDHEN; CDR2 reads SYDVKM. The CDR3 DNA reads as TGTGCCAGCAGTCCCTCGGGGGATTACAATCAGCCCCAGCATTTT. Its protein product is CASSPSGDYNQPQHF.

This chain uses TRBV4-2 with TRBJ2-1; 12 bases map to TRBD1. In germline, CDR1 is LGHNA, CDR2 YNFKEQ. V shed 2 bases, J shed 5 bases, and the junction held 7 bases outside the gene matches. The CDR3 totals 17 residues. The CDR3 reads CASSQPPGQGANNEQFF. The CDR3 DNA reads as TGTGCCAGCAGCCAACCCCCGGGACAGGGGGCAAACAATGAGCAGTTCTTC.

This clonotype occurred many times. This rearrangement joins TRBV24-1 to TRBJ1-1, with D possibly matching TRBD1 (5 bases). V was shortened by 3 bases and J by 7 bases, with 20 bases between the two germline ends. This CDR3 is 16 amino acids long. In germline, CDR1 is KGHDR, CDR2 SFDVKD. CDR3 sequence reads: CATSDAPGQGSNEAFF. CDR3 in DNA: TGTGCCACCAGTGATGCCCCCGGCCAGGGTAGCAATGAAGCTTTCTTT.

The table lists this clonotype with a few counts. The CDR3 is CASSLEIDRQFF. DNA for the CDR3: TGTGCCAGCAGCTTAGAGATTGATAGGCAGTTCTTC. The chain has TRBV7-9 and TRBJ2-1; D uncertain. Germline lookup yields CDR1 SEHNR and CDR2 FQNEAQ (reference sequence). The length of the CDR3 is 12 residues. Trimming stripped 1 base from V and 12 bases from J, with 10 bases between. Based on the CDR3 plus reference TRBV7-9 and TRBJ2-1, the full variable domain is DTGVSQNPRHKITKRGQNVTFRCDPISEHNRLYWYRQTLGQGPEFLTYFQNEAQLEKSRLLSDRFSAERPKGSFSTLEIQRTEQGDSAMYLCASSLEIDRQFFGPGTRLTVL.

The table lists this clonotype with a few counts. The chain links TRBV28 to TRBJ2-7; possible D gene TRBD2, 5 bases. This CDR3 spans 16 amino acids. V shed 3 bases and J shed 5 bases, with 20 bases lying between them. The germline V gene encodes CDR1 MDHEN and CDR2 SYDVKM. The CDR3: CASSLGLALVEDEQYF. The CDR3 DNA follows: TGTGCCAGCAGTTTGGGTCTGGCTTTGGTGGAGGACGAGCAGTACTTC.

The chain uses TRBV3-1 and TRBJ2-1; no clear D. From germline, CDR1 is LGHDT and CDR2 YNNKEL (reference sequence). The CDR3 loop spans 18 amino acids. Deletions cut 4 bases from V and 0 bases from J, with 19 bases between. The CDR3 DNA reads TGTGCCAGCAGCCCCCTTCCCGGCCTACCACACTCCTACAATGAGCAGTTCTTC. Protein: CASSPLPGLPHSYNEQFF.